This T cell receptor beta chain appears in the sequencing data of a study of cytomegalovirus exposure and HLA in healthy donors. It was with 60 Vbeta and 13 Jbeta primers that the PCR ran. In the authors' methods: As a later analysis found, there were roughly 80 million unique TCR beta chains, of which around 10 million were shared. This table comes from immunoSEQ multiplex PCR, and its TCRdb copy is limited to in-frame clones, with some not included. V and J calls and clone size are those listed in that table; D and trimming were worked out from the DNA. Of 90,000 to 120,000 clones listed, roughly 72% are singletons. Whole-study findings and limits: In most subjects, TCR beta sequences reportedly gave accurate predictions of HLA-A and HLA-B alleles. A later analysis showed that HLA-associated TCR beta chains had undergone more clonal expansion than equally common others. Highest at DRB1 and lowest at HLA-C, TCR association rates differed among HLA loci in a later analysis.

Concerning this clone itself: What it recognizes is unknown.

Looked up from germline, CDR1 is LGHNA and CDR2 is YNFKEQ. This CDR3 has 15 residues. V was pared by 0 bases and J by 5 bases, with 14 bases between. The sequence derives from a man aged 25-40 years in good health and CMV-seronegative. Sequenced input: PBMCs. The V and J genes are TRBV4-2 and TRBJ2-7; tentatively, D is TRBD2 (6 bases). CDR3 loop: CASSQDFVWEDEQYF. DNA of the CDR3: TGTGCCAGCAGCCAAGATTTCGTATGGGAGGACGAGCAGTACTTC.